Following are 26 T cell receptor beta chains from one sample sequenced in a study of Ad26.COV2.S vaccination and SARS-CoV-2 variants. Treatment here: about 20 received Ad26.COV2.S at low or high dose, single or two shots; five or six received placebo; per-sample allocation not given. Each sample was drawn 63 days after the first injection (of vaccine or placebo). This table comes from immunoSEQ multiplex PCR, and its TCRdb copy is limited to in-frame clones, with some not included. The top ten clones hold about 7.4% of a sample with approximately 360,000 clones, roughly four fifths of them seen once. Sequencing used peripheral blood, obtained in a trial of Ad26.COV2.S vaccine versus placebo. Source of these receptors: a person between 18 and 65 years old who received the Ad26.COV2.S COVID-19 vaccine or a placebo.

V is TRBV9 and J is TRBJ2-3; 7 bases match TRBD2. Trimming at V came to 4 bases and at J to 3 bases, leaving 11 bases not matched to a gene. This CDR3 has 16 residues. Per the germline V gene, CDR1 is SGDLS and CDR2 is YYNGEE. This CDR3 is CASSQRGGGRTDTQYF. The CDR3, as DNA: TGTGCCAGCAGCCAACGGGGTGGCGGGAGAACAGATACGCAGTATTTT.

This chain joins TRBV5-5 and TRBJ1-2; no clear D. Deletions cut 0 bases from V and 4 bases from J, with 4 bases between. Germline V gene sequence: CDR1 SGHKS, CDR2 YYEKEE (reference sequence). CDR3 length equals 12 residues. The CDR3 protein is CASSLGGYGYTF. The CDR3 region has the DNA TGTGCCAGCAGCTTGGGGGGCTATGGCTACACCTTC. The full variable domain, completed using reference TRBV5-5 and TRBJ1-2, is DAGVTQSPTHLIKTRGQQVTLRCSPISGHKSVSWYQQVLGQGPQFIFQYYEKEERGRGNFPDRFSARQFPNYSSELNVNALLLGDSALYLCASSLGGYGYTFGSGTRLTVV.

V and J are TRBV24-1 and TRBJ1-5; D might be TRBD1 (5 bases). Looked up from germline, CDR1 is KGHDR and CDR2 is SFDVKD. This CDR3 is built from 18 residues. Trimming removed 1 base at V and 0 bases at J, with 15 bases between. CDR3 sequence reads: CATSDFLHATASNQPQHF. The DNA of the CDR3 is TGTGCCACCAGTGATTTCCTCCATGCGACAGCTAGCAATCAGCCCCAGCATTTT.

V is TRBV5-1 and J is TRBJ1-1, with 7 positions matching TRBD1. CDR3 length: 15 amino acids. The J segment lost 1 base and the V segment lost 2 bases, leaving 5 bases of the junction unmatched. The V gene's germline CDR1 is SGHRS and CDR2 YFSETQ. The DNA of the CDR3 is TGCGCCAGCAGCTTAACAGGGGTGAGGAACACTGAAGCTTTCTTT. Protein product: CASSLTGVRNTEAFF.

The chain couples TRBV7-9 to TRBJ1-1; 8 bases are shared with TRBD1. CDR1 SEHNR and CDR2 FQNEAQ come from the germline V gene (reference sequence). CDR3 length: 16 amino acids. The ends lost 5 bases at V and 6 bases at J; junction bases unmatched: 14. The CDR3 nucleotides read TGTGCCAGCAGCAGTCTTAGACAGGGGTGGACTGCTGAAGCTTTCTTT. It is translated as CASSSLRQGWTAEAFF.

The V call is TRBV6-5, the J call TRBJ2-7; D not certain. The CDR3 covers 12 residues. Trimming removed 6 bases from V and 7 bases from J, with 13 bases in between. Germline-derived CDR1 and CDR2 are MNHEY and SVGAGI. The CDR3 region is CASRDPSEEQYF. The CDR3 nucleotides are TGTGCCAGCAGGGACCCCTCGGAAGAGCAGTACTTC.

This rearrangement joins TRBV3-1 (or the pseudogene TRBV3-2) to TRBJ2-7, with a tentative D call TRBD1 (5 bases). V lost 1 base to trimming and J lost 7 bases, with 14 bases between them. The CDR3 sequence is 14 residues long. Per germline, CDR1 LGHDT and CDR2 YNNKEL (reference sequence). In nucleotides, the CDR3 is TGTGCCAGCAGCCAAGTGTCTAGGGGTGGGGAGCAGTACTTC. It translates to CASSQVSRGGEQYF.

CDR3 amino acids: CASSPAGGWETQYF. For the CDR3, the DNA is TGTGCCAGCAGCCCCGCCGGAGGTTGGGAGACCCAGTACTTC. V is TRBV7-3 and J is TRBJ2-5, with a tentative D call TRBD2 (5 bases). Germline CDR1 is SGHTA and CDR2 is FQGTGA. This CDR3 spans 14 amino acids. V lost 5 bases and J lost 5, with 15 bases in between.

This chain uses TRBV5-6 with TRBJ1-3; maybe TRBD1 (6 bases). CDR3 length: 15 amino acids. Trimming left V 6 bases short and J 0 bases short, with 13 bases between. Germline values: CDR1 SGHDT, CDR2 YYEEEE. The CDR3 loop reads CASTSGQFSGNTIYF. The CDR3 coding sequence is TGTGCCAGCACCTCCGGACAGTTCTCTGGAAACACCATATATTTT.

The CDR3 DNA is TGTGCCAGCAGCGGAGGGCCAGATACGCAGTATTTT. Encoded protein: CASSGGPDTQYF. This chain links TRBV13 with TRBJ2-3, with D possibly TRBD2 on 6 matching bases. The germline gives CDR1 PRHDT, CDR2 FYEKMQ (reference sequence). This CDR3 region has 12 residues. V was pared by 5 bases and J by 4 bases, with 7 bases between.

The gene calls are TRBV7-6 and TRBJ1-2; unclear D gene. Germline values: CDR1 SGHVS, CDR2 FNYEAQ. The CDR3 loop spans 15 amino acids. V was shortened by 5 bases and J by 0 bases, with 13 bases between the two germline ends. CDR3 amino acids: CASSPELVANYGYTF. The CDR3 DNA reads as TGTGCCAGCAGCCCAGAGCTGGTAGCTAACTATGGCTACACCTTC.

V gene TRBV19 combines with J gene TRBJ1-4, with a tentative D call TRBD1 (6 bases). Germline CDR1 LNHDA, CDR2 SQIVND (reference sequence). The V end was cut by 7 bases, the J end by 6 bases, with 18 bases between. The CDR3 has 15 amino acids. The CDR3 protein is CASTPWGGLDEKLFF. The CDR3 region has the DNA TGTGCCAGTACTCCGTGGGGGGGGCTAGATGAAAAACTGTTTTTT. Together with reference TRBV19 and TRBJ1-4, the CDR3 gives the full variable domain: DGGITQSPKYLFRKEGQNVTLSCEQNLNHDAMYWYRQDPGQGLRLIYYSQIVNDFQKGDIAEGYSVSREKKESFPLTVTSAQKNPTAFYLCASTPWGGLDEKLFFGSGTQLSVL.

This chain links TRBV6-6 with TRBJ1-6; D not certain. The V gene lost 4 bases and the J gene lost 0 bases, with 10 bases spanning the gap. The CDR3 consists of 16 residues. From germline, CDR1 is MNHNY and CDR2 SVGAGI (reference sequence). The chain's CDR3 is CASSLDRYSYNSPLHF. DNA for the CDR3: TGTGCCAGCAGTTTAGACCGCTACTCCTATAATTCACCCCTCCACTTT.

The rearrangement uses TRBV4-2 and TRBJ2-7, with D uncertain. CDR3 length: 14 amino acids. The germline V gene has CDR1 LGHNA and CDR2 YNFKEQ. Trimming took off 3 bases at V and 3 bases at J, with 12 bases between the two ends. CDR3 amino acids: CASSHGPVGYEQYF. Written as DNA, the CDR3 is TGTGCCAGCAGCCATGGCCCCGTAGGCTACGAGCAGTACTTC.

DNA of the CDR3: TGTGCCAGCAGCCGTTCGACAGGGTTATTCGAGACCCAGTACTTC. Residues: CASSRSTGLFETQYF. This sequence joins TRBV27 and TRBJ2-5; 7 nucleotides agree with TRBD1. The CDR3 extends over 15 amino acids. CDR1 and CDR2 (germline): MNHEY, SMNVEV (reference sequence). V was pared by 6 bases and J by 5 bases, with 12 bases of the junction left unmatched.

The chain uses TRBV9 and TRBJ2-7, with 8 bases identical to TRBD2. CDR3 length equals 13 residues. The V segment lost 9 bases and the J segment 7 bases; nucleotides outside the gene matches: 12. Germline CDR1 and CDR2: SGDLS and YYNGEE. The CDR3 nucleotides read TGTGCCAACTTGCGGGGGGCCCTACGGGAGCAGTACTTC. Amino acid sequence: CANLRGALREQYF.

The CDR3 DNA reads TGTGCCAGCACAAGAGTTCCCGGGAGCAATCAGCCCCAGCATTTT. Amino acid sequence: CASTRVPGSNQPQHF. The J gene is TRBJ1-5, the V gene TRBV19, with unresolved D. With 9 bases removed from V and 1 base from J, the gap between germline ends came to 16 bases. In germline, CDR1 is LNHDA, CDR2 SQIVND (reference sequence). The CDR3 has 15 residues.

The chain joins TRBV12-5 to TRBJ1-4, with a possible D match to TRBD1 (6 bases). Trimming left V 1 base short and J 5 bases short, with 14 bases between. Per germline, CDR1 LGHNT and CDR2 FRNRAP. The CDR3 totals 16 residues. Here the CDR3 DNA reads TGTGCTAGTGGTTTGGGTACAGGGTTAAAGAATGAAAAACTGTTTTTT. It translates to CASGLGTGLKNEKLFF.

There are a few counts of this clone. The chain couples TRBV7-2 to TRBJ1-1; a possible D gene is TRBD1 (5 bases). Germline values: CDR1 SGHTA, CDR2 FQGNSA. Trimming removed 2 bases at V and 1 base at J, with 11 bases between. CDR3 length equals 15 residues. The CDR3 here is CASSLNWGRNTEAFF. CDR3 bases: TGTGCCAGCAGCTTAAATTGGGGCCGGAACACTGAAGCTTTCTTT.

The CDR3 region has the DNA TGTGCCAGTAGTCTACGAGGACTGGGGGAGAGCACAGATACGCAGTATTTT. This codes for CASSLRGLGESTDTQYF. The rearrangement joins TRBV19 to TRBJ2-3; D may be TRBD1 or TRBD2 (5 bases each). The V end was cut by 5 bases, the J end by 0 bases, with 18 bases between. Germline V gives CDR1 LNHDA, CDR2 SQIVND (reference sequence). The CDR3 loop spans 17 amino acids.

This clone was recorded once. CDR3: CASSQPDRGRAEAFF. CDR3 bases: TGTGCCAGCAGCCAACCCGACAGGGGGCGTGCTGAAGCTTTCTTT. The rearrangement joins TRBV4-2 to TRBJ1-1; 10 nucleotides match TRBD1. CDR3 length equals 15 residues. J was trimmed by 6 bases and V by 2 bases; bases with no gene match: 6. Germline assignment: CDR1 LGHNA and CDR2 YNFKEQ.

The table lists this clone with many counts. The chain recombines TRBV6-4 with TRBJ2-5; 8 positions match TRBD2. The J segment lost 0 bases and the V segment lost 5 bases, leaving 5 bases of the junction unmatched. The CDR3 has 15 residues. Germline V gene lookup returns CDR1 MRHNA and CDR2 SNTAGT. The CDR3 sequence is CASSPTSGDQETQYF. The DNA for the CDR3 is TGTGCCAGCAGTCCCACTAGCGGCGACCAAGAGACCCAGTACTTC.

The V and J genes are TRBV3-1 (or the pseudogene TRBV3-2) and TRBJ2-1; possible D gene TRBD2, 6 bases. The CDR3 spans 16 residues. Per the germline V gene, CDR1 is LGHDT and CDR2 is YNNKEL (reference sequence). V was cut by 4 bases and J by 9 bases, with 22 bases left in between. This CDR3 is CASSRRYRGFGSEQFF. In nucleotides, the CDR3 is TGTGCCAGCAGCCGAAGATATCGGGGGTTCGGTAGTGAGCAGTTCTTC.

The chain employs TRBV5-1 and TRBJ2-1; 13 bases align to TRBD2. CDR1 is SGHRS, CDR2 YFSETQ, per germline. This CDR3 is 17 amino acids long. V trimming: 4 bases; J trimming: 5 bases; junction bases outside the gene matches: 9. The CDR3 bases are TGCGCCAGCAGCCCGCGGACTAGCGGGGGCCCTAACAATGAGCAGTTCTTC. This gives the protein CASSPRTSGGPNNEQFF.

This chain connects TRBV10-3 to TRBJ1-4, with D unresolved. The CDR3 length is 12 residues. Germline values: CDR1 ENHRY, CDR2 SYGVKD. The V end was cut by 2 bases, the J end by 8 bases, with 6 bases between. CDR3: CAISEIGEKLFF. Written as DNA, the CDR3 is TGTGCCATCAGTGAGATAGGGGAAAAACTGTTTTTT.

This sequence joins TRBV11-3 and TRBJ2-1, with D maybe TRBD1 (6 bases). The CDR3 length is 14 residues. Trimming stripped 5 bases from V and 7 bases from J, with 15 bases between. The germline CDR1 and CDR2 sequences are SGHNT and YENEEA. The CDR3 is CASSRRGSRNEQFF. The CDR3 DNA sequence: TGTGCCAGCAGCCGTAGGGGGAGTAGGAATGAGCAGTTCTTC.